This record covers a single T cell receptor beta chain. The antigen remains undetermined. This sample was included in a study of OX40 agonist ivuxolimab in advanced cancers. For the study at large: The treatment was a fully human IgG2 OX40 agonist, ivuxolimab.

The CDR3 runs to 14 residues. Germline loops: CDR1 MNHNS, CDR2 SASEGT. The trim removed 0 bases at V and 3 bases at J, leaving 2 bases unmatched. Study-wide findings and caveats: Both blood CD4+ and CD8+ T cells showed clonal growth by week 6 at 0.1 to 3.0 mg/kg.

Assay: immunoSEQ multiplex PCR; the TCRdb copy retains only in-frame clones and omits some. Of tens of thousands of clones in the sample, approximately 90% were seen once. The specimen was CD4+ or CD8+ T cells sorted from blood, collected in a trial of the OX40 agonist ivuxolimab. The chain is built from TRBV6-1 and TRBJ2-7; 7 bases match TRBD1. The source is an adult with an advanced solid tumor such as melanoma, head and neck, liver or kidney cancer. CDR3 sequence: CASSEAWTGYEQYF. The DNA for the CDR3 is TGTGCCAGCAGTGAAGCGTGGACAGGCTACGAGCAGTACTTC.